This TCR beta chain was identified in a study of molecular identifiers for immune sequencing clone quantification. Every naive CD8 library was made from between about 20,000 and 1,100,000 sorted cells with 10%, 30% or 50% RNA. The use of previously described methods and listed TCR primers produced the bulk TCR libraries. MiXCR, applied by TCRdb to the PCR reads, yields one record per CDR3 protein. The table has under 600,000 distinct CDR3 sequences, roughly 25% seen once. This clonotype was seen a handful of times. V shed 6 bases, J shed 0 bases, and the junction held 5 bases outside the gene matches. CDR1 is MNHEY and CDR2 is SMNVEV in the germline V gene (reference sequence). The CDR3 sequence is 16 residues long.

Input material: naive CD8+ T cells from blood, with Jurkat cell RNA spiked in. As for subset: FACS-sorted CD8+CD4-CCR7+CD45RA+ naive T cells. The chain combines TRBV27 with TRBJ2-6, with TRBD1 matching 7 bases. This clonotype was sampled from a human donor in good health. Some libraries in this study had Jurkat cell RNA spiked in. Here the CDR3 reads CASSDREISGANVLTF. Written as DNA, the CDR3 is TGTGCCAGCAGCGACAGGGAAATCTCTGGGGCCAACGTCCTGACTTTC.